These 20 T cell receptor beta chains came from one sample sequenced in a study of response to subunit inactivated influenza vaccine. TCRdb used MiXCR to reprocess the RT-PCR reads, holding one entry per CDR3 protein. The data hold approximately 520,000 distinct CDR3 sequences, with roughly 27% observed a single time. The material sequenced was CD4+ T cells sorted from PBMCs, taken 5 days after vaccination. The receptors derive from a man in his forties or fifties who received an inactivated influenza vaccine.

The CDR3, as DNA: TGTGCCAGCAGTCAAAGCCCCAGGGGGCCGATCTCCTACGAGCAGTACTTC. It is translated as CASSQSPRGPISYEQYF. The chain joins TRBV7-9 to TRBJ2-7; 8 bases map to TRBD1. CDR1 SEHNR and CDR2 FQNEAQ come from the germline V gene (reference sequence). CDR3 size: 17 residues. The V and J ends lost 6 bases and 0 bases, in that order; junction bases with no gene match: 13.

V and J are TRBV20-1 and TRBJ2-3, with D perhaps TRBD2 (5 bases). Germline CDR1 and CDR2: DFQATT and SNEGSKA (reference sequence). Trimming removed 0 bases from V and 4 bases from J, with 14 bases in between. The CDR3 spans 15 residues. DNA for the CDR3: TGCAGTGCTAGAGATCAAGCGGATCCAGCAGATACGCAGTATTTT. As protein: CSARDQADPADTQYF.

J is TRBJ1-1 and V is TRBV6-6; 7 nucleotides line up with TRBD1. Germline lookup yields CDR1 MNHNY and CDR2 SVGAGI (reference sequence). CDR3 length: 13 amino acids. V was clipped by 7 bases and J by 6 bases; unmatched bases: 8. This chain's CDR3 is CASNSQGRPEAFF. The DNA of the CDR3 is TGTGCCAGCAATTCACAGGGGCGACCTGAAGCTTTCTTT.

The chain recombines TRBV4-2 with TRBJ1-1; maybe TRBD1 (5 bases). V lost 5 bases and J lost 10, with 11 bases in between. Germline V gives CDR1 LGHNA, CDR2 YNFKEQ. The CDR3 contains 11 residues. The CDR3 region is CASSGEGPAFF. The CDR3 bases are TGTGCCAGCAGCGGGGAGGGACCAGCTTTCTTT.

This clonotype was counted between two and nine times. The chain combines TRBV3-1 with TRBJ1-4, with 8 nucleotides matching TRBD1. CDR1 and CDR2 (germline): LGHDT, YNNKEL (reference sequence). After removal of 6 bases from V and 5 bases from J, the junction contained 8 bases not matched to a gene. This CDR3 region has 15 residues. In nucleotides, the CDR3 is TGTGCCAGCAGGCGGACAGGGCGTGGGAATGAAAAACTGTTTTTT. Encoded protein: CASRRTGRGNEKLFF.

The chain links TRBV5-1 to TRBJ1-4; D call uncertain. The V and J ends lost 1 base and 5 bases respectively, with 12 bases between them. Germline V gene data show CDR1 as SGHRS and CDR2 as YFSETQ. This CDR3 comprises 15 residues. CDR3 sequence reads: CASSLFGMENEKLFF. In DNA form, the CDR3 reads TGCGCCAGCAGCTTGTTTGGCATGGAGAATGAAAAACTGTTTTTT.

In its sample, this clonotype was seen many times. The rearrangement joins TRBV6-1 to TRBJ2-7; a weak D match, TRBD1 (5 bases). V lost 5 bases, J lost 7 bases, and 15 bases lay in between. The CDR3 loop spans 13 amino acids. Germline CDR1 and CDR2: MNHNS and SASEGT. CDR3 protein: CASSLGQGKEQYF. CDR3 sequence (DNA): TGTGCCAGCAGTCTCGGCCAGGGTAAGGAGCAGTACTTC.

The V gene is TRBV18, the J gene TRBJ2-1; 9 bases are a match to TRBD1. Germline V gene sequence: CDR1 KGHSH, CDR2 LQKENI. Germline trimming cut 3 bases from V and 9 bases from J; bases unmatched to any gene: 3. The CDR3 length is 13 residues. In DNA, the CDR3 is TGTGCCAGCTCACCCGGACAGGGGAGTGAGCAGTTCTTC. It codes for CASSPGQGSEQFF.

The V and J genes are TRBV11-2 and TRBJ2-7; 8 nucleotides align to TRBD1. From germline, CDR1 is SGHAT and CDR2 FQNNGV. The CDR3 spans 13 residues. J lost 5 bases, V lost 9 bases, and 9 bases had no gene match. Here the CDR3 DNA reads TGTGCCAGTGGGGCGGACAGGGCTAACGAGCAGTACTTC. It is translated as CASGADRANEQYF.

This clonotype showed up just a few times. The J gene is TRBJ2-1, the V gene TRBV7-3; 10 bases match TRBD2. The CDR3 sequence is 15 residues long. Germline lookup yields CDR1 SGHTA and CDR2 FQGTGA. The J segment lost 8 bases and the V segment lost 5 bases, leaving 9 bases of the junction unmatched. The CDR3 DNA reads as TGTGCCAGCAGCACCGACGGGCTAGCGGGAGATGAGCAGTTCTTC. The encoded protein is CASSTDGLAGDEQFF.

J is TRBJ2-5 and V is TRBV4-3, with a possible D match to TRBD2 (6 bases). Germline values: CDR1 LGHNA, CDR2 YSLEER. Trimming took off 1 base at V and 1 base at J, with 22 bases between the two ends. This CDR3 has 19 amino acids. CDR3 loop: CASSQAWGTGAGLQETQYF. The CDR3 region has the DNA TGCGCCAGCAGCCAAGCATGGGGGACTGGGGCGGGGCTCCAAGAGACCCAGTACTTC.

In this sample, this clonotype turned up a few times. This chain uses TRBV4-1 with TRBJ1-4; D remains unclear. CDR3 size: 14 residues. Trimming stripped 0 bases from V and 10 bases from J, with 12 bases between. In germline, CDR1 is MGHRA, CDR2 YSYEKL. CDR3 in amino acids: CASSQDYQAGKLFF. For the CDR3, the DNA is TGCGCCAGCAGCCAAGATTACCAGGCGGGAAAACTGTTTTTT.

The chain uses TRBV6-2 or TRBV6-3 and TRBJ2-2; no definite D call. The CDR3 is made up of 11 amino acids. The V end lost 8 bases, the J end lost 8 bases, and 9 bases lay between the germline ends. Germline V gene lookup returns CDR1 MNHEY and CDR2 SVGEGT. The CDR3 DNA reads TGTGCCAGCGGCCTAAGGGGGGAGCTGTTTTTT. Translation: CASGLRGELFF.

This clonotype was recorded once. The chain joins TRBV7-9 to TRBJ2-1, with D possibly being TRBD1 (5 bases). Trimming left V 5 bases short and J 10 bases short, with 15 bases between. The CDR3 is made up of 13 amino acids. Germline V CDR1 and CDR2: SEHNR, FQNEAQ (reference sequence). The CDR3 here is CASSLSQGAEQFF. The CDR3 region has the DNA TGTGCCAGCAGCCTCAGTCAGGGTGCGGAGCAGTTCTTC. The entire variable domain, with the rest obtained from reference TRBV7-9 and TRBJ2-1, is as follows: DTGVSQNPRHKITKRGQNVTFRCDPISEHNRLYWYRQTLGQGPEFLTYFQNEAQLEKSRLLSDRFSAERPKGSFSTLEIQRTEQGDSAMYLCASSLSQGAEQFFGPGTRLTVL.

V usage is TRBV7-9 and J usage is TRBJ2-3; D is perhaps TRBD2 (6 bases). Per germline, CDR1 SEHNR and CDR2 FQNEAQ (reference sequence). The ends were cut back, 6 bases at V and 0 bases at J, with 13 bases in the middle. The CDR3 is 15 amino acids. CDR3 sequence (DNA): TGTGCCAGCAGTCGGACTAACGGGAGCACAGATACGCAGTATTTT. This translates into CASSRTNGSTDTQYF. The entire variable domain, with the rest obtained from reference TRBV7-9 and TRBJ2-3, is as follows: DTGVSQNPRHKITKRGQNVTFRCDPISEHNRLYWYRQTLGQGPEFLTYFQNEAQLEKSRLLSDRFSAERPKGSFSTLEIQRTEQGDSAMYLCASSRTNGSTDTQYFGPGTRLTVL.

The chain recombines TRBV7-2 with TRBJ2-7, with 9 bases fitting TRBD2. The CDR3 loop spans 13 amino acids. The trim removed 6 bases at V and 9 bases at J, leaving 9 bases unmatched. CDR1 SGHTA and CDR2 FQGNSA come from the germline V gene. In DNA form, the CDR3 reads TGTGCCAGCAGTGTGCAGCGGGGGGATACGCAGTACTTC. This gives the protein CASSVQRGDTQYF.

This clonotype was detected a few times. The DNA for the CDR3 is TGTGCCAGCAGTCGACCCGGGACAGGGGCGTACGAGCAGTACTTC. This translates into CASSRPGTGAYEQYF. The rearrangement joins TRBV6-2 or TRBV6-3 to TRBJ2-7; 10 nucleotides agree with TRBD1. With 5 bases clipped from V and 4 bases from J, the junction kept 8 bases outside the gene matches. Germline V gives CDR1 MNHEY, CDR2 SVGEGT. CDR3 length equals 15 residues.

Only a few counts were recorded for this clonotype. The chain uses TRBV5-1 and TRBJ2-7, with D possibly TRBD1 on 5 matching bases. This CDR3 is built from 18 residues. Trimming cost V 5 bases and J 6 bases, with 30 bases left between them. CDR1 and CDR2 (germline): SGHRS, YFSETQ. The CDR3 here is CASSPTFQAFTQEGEQYF. Written as DNA, the CDR3 is TGCGCCAGCAGTCCCACCTTTCAGGCCTTTACACAGGAAGGCGAGCAGTACTTC.

The chain combines TRBV6-1 with TRBJ2-4; D possibly corresponds to TRBD1 (6 bases). The CDR3 has 19 residues. V lost 0 bases to trimming and J lost 0 bases, with 18 bases between them. The germline V gene has CDR1 MNHNS and CDR2 SASEGT. The CDR3 DNA follows: TGTGCCAGCAGTGAAGCGCATACCGACAGGCGGATAGCCAAAAACATTCAGTACTTC. Protein product: CASSEAHTDRRIAKNIQYF.

This clonotype was seen a few times. The CDR3 protein is CASRTNRVGGWSNEQFF. DNA for the CDR3: TGTGCCAGCAGGACCAACAGGGTAGGAGGGTGGTCAAATGAGCAGTTCTTC. The chain employs TRBV7-8 and TRBJ2-1, with D perhaps TRBD1 or TRBD2 (6 bases each). V lost 6 bases to trimming and J lost 7 bases, with 25 bases between them. This CDR3 spans 17 amino acids. CDR1 is SGHVS and CDR2 is FQNEAQ in the germline V gene.